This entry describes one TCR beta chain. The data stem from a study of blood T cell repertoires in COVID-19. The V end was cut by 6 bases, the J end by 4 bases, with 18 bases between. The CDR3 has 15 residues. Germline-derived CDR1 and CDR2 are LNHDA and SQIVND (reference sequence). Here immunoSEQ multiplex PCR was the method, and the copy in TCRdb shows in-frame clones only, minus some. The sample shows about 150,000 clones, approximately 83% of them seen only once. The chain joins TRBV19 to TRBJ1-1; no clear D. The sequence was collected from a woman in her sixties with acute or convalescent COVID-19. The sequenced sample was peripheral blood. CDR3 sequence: CASRSSPPGSTEAFF. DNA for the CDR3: TGTGCCAGTAGGTCCTCGCCTCCCGGGAGCACTGAAGCTTTCTTT. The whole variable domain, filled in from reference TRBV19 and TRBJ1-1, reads DGGITQSPKYLFRKEGQNVTLSCEQNLNHDAMYWYRQDPGQGLRLIYYSQIVNDFQKGDIAEGYSVSREKKESFPLTVTSAQKNPTAFYLCASRSSPPGSTEAFFGQGTRLTVV.